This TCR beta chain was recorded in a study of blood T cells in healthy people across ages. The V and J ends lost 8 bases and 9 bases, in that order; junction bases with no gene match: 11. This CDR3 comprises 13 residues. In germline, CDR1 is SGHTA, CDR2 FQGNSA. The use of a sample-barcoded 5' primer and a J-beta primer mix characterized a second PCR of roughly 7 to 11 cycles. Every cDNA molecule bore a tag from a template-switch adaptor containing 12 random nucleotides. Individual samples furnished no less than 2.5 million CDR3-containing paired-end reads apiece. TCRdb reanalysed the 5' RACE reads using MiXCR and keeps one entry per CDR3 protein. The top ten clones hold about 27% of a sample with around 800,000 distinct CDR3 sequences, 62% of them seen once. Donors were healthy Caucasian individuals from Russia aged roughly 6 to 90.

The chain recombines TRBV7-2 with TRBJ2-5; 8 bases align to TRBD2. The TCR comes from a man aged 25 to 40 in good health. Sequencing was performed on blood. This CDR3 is CASFSGDGEAQYF. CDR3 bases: TGTGCCAGCTTTAGCGGGGATGGGGAGGCCCAGTACTTC.